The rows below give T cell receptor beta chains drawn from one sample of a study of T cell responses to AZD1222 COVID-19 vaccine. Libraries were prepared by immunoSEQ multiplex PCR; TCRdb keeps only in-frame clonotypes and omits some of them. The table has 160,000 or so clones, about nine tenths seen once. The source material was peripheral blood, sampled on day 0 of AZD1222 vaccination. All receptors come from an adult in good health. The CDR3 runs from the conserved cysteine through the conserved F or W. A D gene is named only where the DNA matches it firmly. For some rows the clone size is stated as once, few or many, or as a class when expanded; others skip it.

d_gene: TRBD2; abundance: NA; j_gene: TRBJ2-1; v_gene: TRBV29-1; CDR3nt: TGCAGCGTTGAAGGACTAGCAGTGGGTGATGAGCAGTTCTTC; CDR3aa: CSVEGLAVGDEQFF
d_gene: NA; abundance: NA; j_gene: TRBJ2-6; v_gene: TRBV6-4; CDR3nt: TGTGCCAGCAGTGACGGGAGTGGGGCCAACGTCCTGACTTTC; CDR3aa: CASSDGSGANVLTF
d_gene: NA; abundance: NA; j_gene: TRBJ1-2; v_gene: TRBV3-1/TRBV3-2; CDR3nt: TGTGCCAGTGGTGAATTGGGTCGTTATGGCTACACCTTC; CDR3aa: CASGELGRYGYTF
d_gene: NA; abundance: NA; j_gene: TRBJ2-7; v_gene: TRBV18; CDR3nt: TGTGCCAGCTCACTGGGAGCCGGGACGGCTAGCTACGAGCAGTACTTC; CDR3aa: CASSLGAGTASYEQYF
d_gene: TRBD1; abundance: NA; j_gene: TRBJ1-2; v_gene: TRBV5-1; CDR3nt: TGCGCCAGCAGCTTGCTCCCGTCAGGGACAGCTTCTAACTATGGCTACACCTTC; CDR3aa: CASSLLPSGTASNYGYTF
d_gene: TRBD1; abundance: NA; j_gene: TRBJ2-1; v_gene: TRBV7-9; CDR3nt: TGTGCCAGCAGCTTAGAGGGACAGAGACAGAATAAGCAGTTCTTC; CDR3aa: CASSLEGQRQNKQFF
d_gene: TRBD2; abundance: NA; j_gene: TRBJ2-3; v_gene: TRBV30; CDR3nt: TGTGCCTGGAGTGCTTGGACTAGCGGGAGCGCAGATACGCAGTATTTT; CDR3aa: CAWSAWTSGSADTQYF
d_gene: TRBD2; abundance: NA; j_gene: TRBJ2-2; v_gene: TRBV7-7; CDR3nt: TGTGCTAGCAGCCCTCGGGGGAGCGGGAATGACGGGGAGCTGTTTTTT; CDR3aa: CASSPRGSGNDGELFF
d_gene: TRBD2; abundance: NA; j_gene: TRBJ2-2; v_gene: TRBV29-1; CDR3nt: TGCAGCGTTGGGACTAGCGGGAGTTTGTTCGGCACCGGGGAGCTGTTTTTT; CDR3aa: CSVGTSGSLFGTGELFF
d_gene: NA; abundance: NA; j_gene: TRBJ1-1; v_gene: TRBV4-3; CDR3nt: TGCGCCAGCAGCCACCGACTTGACACTGAAGCTTTCTTT; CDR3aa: CASSHRLDTEAFF
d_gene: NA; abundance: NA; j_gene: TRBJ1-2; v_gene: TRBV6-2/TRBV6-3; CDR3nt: TGTGCCAGCAGTCCCAGCTCAGGGATTCTTGGCTACACCTTC; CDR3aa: CASSPSSGILGYTF
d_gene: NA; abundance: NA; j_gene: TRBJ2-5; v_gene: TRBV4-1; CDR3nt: TGCGCCAGCAGCCAGACTACTAGGAGTGTGAGTTTAGAGACCCAGTACTTC; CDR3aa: CASSQTTRSVSLETQYF
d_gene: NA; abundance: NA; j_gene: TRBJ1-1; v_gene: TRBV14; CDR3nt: TGTGCCAGCAGCCAAGGATTGACAAGCATGAACACTGAAGCTTTCTTT; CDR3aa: CASSQGLTSMNTEAFF
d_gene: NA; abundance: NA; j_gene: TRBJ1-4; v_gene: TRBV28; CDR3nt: TGTGCCAGCAGTTTCTTTGGGGGGGGTGAAAAACTGTTTTTT; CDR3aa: CASSFFGGGEKLFF
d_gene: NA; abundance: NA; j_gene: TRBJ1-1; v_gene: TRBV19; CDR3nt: TGTGCCAGTAGTCACGGACAGAAGAACACTGAAGCTTTCTTT; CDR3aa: CASSHGQKNTEAFF
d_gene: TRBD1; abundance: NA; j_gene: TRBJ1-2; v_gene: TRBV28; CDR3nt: TGTGCCAGCAGTTTTCTCGACAGGGAGTATGGCTACACCTTC; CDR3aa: CASSFLDREYGYTF
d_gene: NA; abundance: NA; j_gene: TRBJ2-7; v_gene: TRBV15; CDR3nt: TGTGCCACCAGCAGAGCGGGTAAATCCTACGAGCAGTACTTC; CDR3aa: CATSRAGKSYEQYF
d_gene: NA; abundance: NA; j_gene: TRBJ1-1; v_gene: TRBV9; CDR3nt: TGTGCCAGCAGCACTCCGGGACGGATGAACACTGAAGCTTTCTTT; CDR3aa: CASSTPGRMNTEAFF
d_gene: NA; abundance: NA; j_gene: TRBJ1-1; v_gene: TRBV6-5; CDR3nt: TGTGCCAGCAGTAAGACAGGACATGAAGCTTTCTTT; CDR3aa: CASSKTGHEAFF
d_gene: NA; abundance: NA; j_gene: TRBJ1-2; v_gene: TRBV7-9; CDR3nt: TGTGCCAGCAGCCGCTCGGGCGGCTACACCTTC; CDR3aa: CASSRSGGYTF
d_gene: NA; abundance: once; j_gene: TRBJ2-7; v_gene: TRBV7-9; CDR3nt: TGTGCCAGCAGCTTAATGGGGACAAAGAGCTCCTACGAGCAGTACTTC; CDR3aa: CASSLMGTKSSYEQYF
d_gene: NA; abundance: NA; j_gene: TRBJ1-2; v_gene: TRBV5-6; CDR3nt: TGTGCCAGCAGGTTCGAGCGGATTACTAACTATGGCTACACCTTC; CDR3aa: CASRFERITNYGYTF
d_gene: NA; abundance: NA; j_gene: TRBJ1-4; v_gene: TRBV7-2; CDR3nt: TGTGCCAGCAGCACAGACGGTGCAACTAATGAAAAACTGTTTTTT; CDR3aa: CASSTDGATNEKLFF
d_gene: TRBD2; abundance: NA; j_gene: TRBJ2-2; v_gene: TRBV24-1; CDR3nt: TGTGCCACCAGTGATTACAGGCCGGGGGGCACCGGGGAGCTGTTTTTT; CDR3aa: CATSDYRPGGTGELFF
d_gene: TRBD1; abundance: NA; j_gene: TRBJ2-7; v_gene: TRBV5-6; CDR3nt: TGTGCCAGCAGCCTCCTCGGCGGGACAGGGATCCATGGGCAGTACTTC; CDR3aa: CASSLLGGTGIHGQYF
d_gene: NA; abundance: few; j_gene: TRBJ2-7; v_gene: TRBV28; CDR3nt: TGTGCCAGCAGGTCCTCCTACGAGCAGTACTTC; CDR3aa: CASRSSYEQYF
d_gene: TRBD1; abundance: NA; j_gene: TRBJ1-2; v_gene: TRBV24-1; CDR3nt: TGTGCCACCAGTGATTGGACAGGGGGCTTCGGACAGGATGGCTACACCTTC; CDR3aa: CATSDWTGGFGQDGYTF
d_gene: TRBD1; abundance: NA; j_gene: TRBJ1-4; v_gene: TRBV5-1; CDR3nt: TGCGCCAGCAGCTTGGGTCCGGGACAGGGCTATGAAAAACTGTTTTTT; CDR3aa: CASSLGPGQGYEKLFF
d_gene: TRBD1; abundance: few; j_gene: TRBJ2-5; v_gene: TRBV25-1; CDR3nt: TGTGCCAGCAGCACCCAGAACCGACAGGGGTTGCAAGAGACCCAGTACTTC; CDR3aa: CASSTQNRQGLQETQYF
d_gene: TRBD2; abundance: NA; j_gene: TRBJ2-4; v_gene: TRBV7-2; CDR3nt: TGTGCCAGCAGCTTAGGTACTAGCGTTGGTAACATTCAGTACTTC; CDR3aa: CASSLGTSVGNIQYF
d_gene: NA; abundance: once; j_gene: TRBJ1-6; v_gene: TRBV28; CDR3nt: TGTGCCAGCAGTCACCCTGGAGAGGTTAATTCACCCCTCCACTTT; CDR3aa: CASSHPGEVNSPLHF
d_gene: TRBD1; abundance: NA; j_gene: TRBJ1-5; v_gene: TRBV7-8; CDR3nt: TGTGCCAGCAGCTTAGAGGGGGCTGGCAATCAGCCCCAGCATTTT; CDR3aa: CASSLEGAGNQPQHF
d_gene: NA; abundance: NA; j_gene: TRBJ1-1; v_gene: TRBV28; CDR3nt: TGTGCCAGCCGTCTAGGGAACACTGAAGCTTTCTTT; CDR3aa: CASRLGNTEAFF
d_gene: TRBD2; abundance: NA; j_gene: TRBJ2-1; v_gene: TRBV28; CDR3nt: TGTGCCAGCAGACTTCCGGGACTAGCCCGCTCCTACAATGAGCAGTTCTTC; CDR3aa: CASRLPGLARSYNEQFF
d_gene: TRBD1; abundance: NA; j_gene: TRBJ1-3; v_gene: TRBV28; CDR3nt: TGTGCCAGCAGCGATCCGGGACAGGGGGCTGGAAACACCATATATTTT; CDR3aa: CASSDPGQGAGNTIYF
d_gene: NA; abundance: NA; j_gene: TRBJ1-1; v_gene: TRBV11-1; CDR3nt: TGTGCCAGCAGCTTATCTGGGGGGAACACTGAAGCTTTCTTT; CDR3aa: CASSLSGGNTEAFF
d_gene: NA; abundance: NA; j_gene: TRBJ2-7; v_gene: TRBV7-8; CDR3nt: TGTGCCAGCAGCCCTGGGGGAGGAATCTACGAGCAGTACTTC; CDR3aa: CASSPGGGIYEQYF
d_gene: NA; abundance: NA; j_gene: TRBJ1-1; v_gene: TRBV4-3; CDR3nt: TGCGCCAGCAGCCAAGATATGATATCTGAAGCTTTCTTT; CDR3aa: CASSQDMISEAFF
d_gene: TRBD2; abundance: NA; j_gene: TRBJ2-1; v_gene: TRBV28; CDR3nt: TGTGCCAGCAGGCCTGGGGGACTAGCGGGTAACAATGAGCAGTTCTTC; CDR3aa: CASRPGGLAGNNEQFF
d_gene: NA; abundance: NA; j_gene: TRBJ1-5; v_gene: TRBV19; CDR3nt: TGTGCCAGTAGAAAATCTTCCTGGACAGACAATCAGCCCCAGCATTTT; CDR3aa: CASRKSSWTDNQPQHF
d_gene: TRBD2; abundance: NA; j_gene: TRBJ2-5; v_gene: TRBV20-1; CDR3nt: TGCAGTGCTAGTCTGGCTAGCGGGATTCTCCGAGAGACCCAGTACTTC; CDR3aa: CSASLASGILRETQYF
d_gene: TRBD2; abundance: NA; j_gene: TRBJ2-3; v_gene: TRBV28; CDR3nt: TGTGCCAGCAGTTTATGGCCGGGACTAGCGGGAATCTACACAGATACGCAGTATTTT; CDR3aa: CASSLWPGLAGIYTDTQYF
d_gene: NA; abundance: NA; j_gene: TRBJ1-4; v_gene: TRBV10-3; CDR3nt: TGTGCCAGCAGTGAAGGTTGGACAGTCAATGAAAAACTGTTTTTT; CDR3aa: CASSEGWTVNEKLFF
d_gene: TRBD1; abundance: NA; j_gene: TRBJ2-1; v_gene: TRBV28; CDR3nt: TGTGCCAGCAGTTTATCCGGGACAGGAAATTACAATGAGCAGTTCTTC; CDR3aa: CASSLSGTGNYNEQFF
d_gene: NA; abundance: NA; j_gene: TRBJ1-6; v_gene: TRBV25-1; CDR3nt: TGTGCCAGCAGTGAATTAGGAGGCAATTCACCCCTCCACTTT; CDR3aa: CASSELGGNSPLHF
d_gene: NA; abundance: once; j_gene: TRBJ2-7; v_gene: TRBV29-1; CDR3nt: TGCAGCGTTGAGAGTTCCTACGAGCAGTACTTC; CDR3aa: CSVESSYEQYF
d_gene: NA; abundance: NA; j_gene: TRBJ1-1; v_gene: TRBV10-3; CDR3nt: TGTGCCATCAGCCTCGACAGGAGGAACACTGAAGCTTTCTTT; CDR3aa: CAISLDRRNTEAFF
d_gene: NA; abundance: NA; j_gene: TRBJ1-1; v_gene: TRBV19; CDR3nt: TGTGCCAGTAAGATGACGTTTACGAACACTGAAGCTTTCTTT; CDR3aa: CASKMTFTNTEAFF
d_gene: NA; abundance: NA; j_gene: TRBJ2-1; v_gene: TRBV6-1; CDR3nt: TGTGCCAGCAGTGAGTCATGGCAGTATTACAATGAGCAGTTCTTC; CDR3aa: CASSESWQYYNEQFF
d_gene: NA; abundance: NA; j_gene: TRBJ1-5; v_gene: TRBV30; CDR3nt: TGTGCCTGGAGTGTAGGGTGGCAGGGGAGAGGATTAGATCAGCCCCAGCATTTT; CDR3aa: CAWSVGWQGRGLDQPQHF
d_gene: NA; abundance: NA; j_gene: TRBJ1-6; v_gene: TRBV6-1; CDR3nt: TGTGCCAGCAGTGAGGCTCAGGTGGTTCGTAATTCACCCCTCCACTTT; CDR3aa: CASSEAQVVRNSPLHF
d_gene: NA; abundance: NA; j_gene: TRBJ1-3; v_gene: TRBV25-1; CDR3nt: TGTGCCAGCAGTGAACTCCCAGCAGGGTCGTCTGGAAACACCATATATTTT; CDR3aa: CASSELPAGSSGNTIYF
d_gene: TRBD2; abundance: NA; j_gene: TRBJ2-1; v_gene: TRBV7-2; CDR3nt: TGTGCCAGCAGCTTAGTAGTCCTAGCGGGAGGTTACAATGAGCAGTTCTTC; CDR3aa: CASSLVVLAGGYNEQFF
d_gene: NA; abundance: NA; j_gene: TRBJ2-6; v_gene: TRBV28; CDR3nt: TGTGCCAGCCGTGTGCGATCAGCGCTACCCGGGGCCAACGTCCTGACTTTC; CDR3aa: CASRVRSALPGANVLTF
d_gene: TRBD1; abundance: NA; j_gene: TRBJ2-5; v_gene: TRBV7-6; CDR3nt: TGTGCCAGCAGCTTACTGGGTTTGGGGACAGAGAAAGAGACCCAGTACTTC; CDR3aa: CASSLLGLGTEKETQYF
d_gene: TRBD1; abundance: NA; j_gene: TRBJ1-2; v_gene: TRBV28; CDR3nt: TGTGCCAGCAGCTCGGACAGGGGCACTAAACTTAACTATGGCTACACCTTC; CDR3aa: CASSSDRGTKLNYGYTF
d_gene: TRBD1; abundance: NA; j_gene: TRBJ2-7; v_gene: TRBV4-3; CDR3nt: TGCGCCAGCAGCCAAAACAGGGGGTACGAGCAGTACTTC; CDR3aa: CASSQNRGYEQYF
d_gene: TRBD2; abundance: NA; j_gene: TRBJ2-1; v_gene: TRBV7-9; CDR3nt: TGTGCCAGCAGCCTAACTAGCGCAGACAATGAGCAGTTCTTC; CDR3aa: CASSLTSADNEQFF
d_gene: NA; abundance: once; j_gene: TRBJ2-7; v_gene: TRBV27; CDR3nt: TGTGCCAGCAGTTTGGATGGGCAGGGAGGCGAGCAGTACTTC; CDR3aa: CASSLDGQGGEQYF
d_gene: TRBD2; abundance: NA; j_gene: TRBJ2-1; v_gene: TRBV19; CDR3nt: TGTGCCAGTAGTATAGGGACTAGCGGGAGCGGCAATGAGCAGTTCTTC; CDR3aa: CASSIGTSGSGNEQFF